This T cell receptor (beta chain) was recovered during a study of cytomegalovirus exposure and HLA in healthy donors. Findings and caveats of the study: Most TCR sequences were rare, but some public TCRs occurred in many donors.

Trimming took 5 bases from V and 6 from J; bases not matched to a gene: 7. Germline values: CDR1 MNHEY, CDR2 SVGAGI. This CDR3 spans 14 amino acids. The primer mix had 60 Vbeta and 13 Jbeta primers. Clones were read by immunoSEQ multiplex PCR, and TCRdb kept only the in-frame ones, dropping some. This sample carries a few hundred thousand clones, just over 70% of them seen once, and the ten largest clones take under 2.5%. A remark on this clone: Its antigen remains unidentified.

The donors, nominally healthy at sampling, likely had unrecorded immune exposures. This TCR came from a female donor in good health and CMV-seronegative. The sample comprised PBMCs. The rearrangement uses TRBV6-5 and TRBJ1-1; 9 nucleotides agree with TRBD1. CDR3 DNA: TGTGCCAGCAGTCCGGACAGGGGTCCGGCTGAAGCTTTCTTT. Encoded protein: CASSPDRGPAEAFF.